A single sample gave rise to the 17 T cell receptor beta chains below, sequenced in a study of T cells in Graves' hyperthyroidism and ophthalmopathy. Researchers took RNA transcripts and amplified the TCR beta CDR3 regions from them. With the HTBI primer set, the TCR CDR3 went through a first round of RT-PCR. TCRdb used MiXCR to reprocess the multiplex PCR reads, holding one entry per CDR3 protein. The sample lists hundreds of thousands of distinct CDR3 sequences; roughly a sixth were seen once. Sequencing was performed on blood. These receptors all stem from a woman aged 18-29 years with Graves' ophthalmopathy.

This clonotype came up many times. This rearrangement joins TRBV12-3 or TRBV12-4 to TRBJ2-7, with 10 bases aligning to TRBD2. V lost 5 bases, J lost 0 bases, and 4 bases stayed unmatched. The CDR3 has 15 amino acids. The CDR3 nucleotides are TGTGCCAGCAGTCCGGGACTAGCGAACTCCTACGAGCAGTACTTC. It codes for CASSPGLANSYEQYF.

V and J are TRBV5-4 and TRBJ2-7, with D hard to call. The ends were cut back, 1 base at V and 0 bases at J, with 11 bases in the middle. CDR3 length: 15 residues. CDR1 SGHNT and CDR2 YYREEE come from the germline V gene (reference sequence). CDR3 sequence: CASSLITANSYEQYF. In nucleotides, the CDR3 is TGTGCCAGCAGCTTGATCACCGCGAACTCCTACGAGCAGTACTTC.

This clonotype was detected many times. The chain joins TRBV30 to TRBJ2-5, with 12 bases aligning to TRBD2. J gave up 4 bases and V 5 bases, and 8 bases lay outside the gene matches. The CDR3 consists of 15 residues. Germline values: CDR1 GTSNPN, CDR2 SVGIG (reference sequence). In nucleotides, the CDR3 is TGTGCCTGGGACATCGGACTAGCGGGACTAGAGACCCAGTACTTC. Translation: CAWDIGLAGLETQYF.

This clonotype was observed a handful of times. The V and J genes are TRBV9 and TRBJ2-7; 11 nucleotides align to TRBD2. The junction had 5 bases not matched to a gene; V was cut back by 4 bases and J by 2 bases. Germline V gene sequence: CDR1 SGDLS, CDR2 YYNGEE. The CDR3 extends over 15 amino acids. This CDR3 is CASSKGLAEAYEQYF. CDR3 sequence (DNA): TGTGCCAGCAGCAAGGGACTAGCGGAAGCCTACGAGCAGTACTTC.

The chain uses TRBV2 and TRBJ2-1; 7 nucleotides line up with TRBD2. Per the germline V gene, CDR1 is SNHLY and CDR2 is FYNNEI. This CDR3 is built from 16 residues. V trimming: 8 bases; J trimming: 1 base; junction bases outside the gene matches: 11. The CDR3 sequence: CASGGGRERSYNEQFF. Written as DNA, the CDR3 is TGTGCCAGCGGAGGTGGGCGGGAGAGGTCCTACAATGAGCAGTTCTTC.

This clonotype was found a few times. CDR3 nucleotides: TGCGCCAGCAGCCAAGATGGATCGGGACTGGAGTTCTTC. It encodes CASSQDGSGLEFF. V usage is TRBV4-1 and J usage is TRBJ2-1; weak D call: TRBD2 (6 bases). V lost 0 bases to trimming and J lost 14 bases, with 14 bases between them. The CDR3 covers 13 residues. Per the germline V gene, CDR1 is MGHRA and CDR2 is YSYEKL.

This clonotype was seen repeatedly, ten times or more. The chain uses TRBV11-2 and TRBJ1-1; 8 bases agree with TRBD1. The CDR3 length is 16 residues. The trim removed 4 bases at V and 2 bases at J, leaving 9 bases unmatched. The V gene's germline CDR1 is SGHAT and CDR2 FQNNGV. The CDR3 sequence: CASSSKGTGLNTEAFF. The CDR3 DNA is TGTGCCAGCAGCTCAAAAGGGACAGGCTTAAACACTGAAGCTTTCTTT. The full variable domain, in which reference TRBV11-2 and TRBJ1-1 provide the parts outside the CDR3, is EAGVAQSPRYKIIEKRQSVAFWCNPISGHATLYWYQQILGQGPKLLIQFQNNGVVDDSQLPKDRFSAERLKGVDSTLKIQPAKLEDSAVYLCASSSKGTGLNTEAFFGQGTRLTVV.

This clonotype was detected ten times or more. This sequence joins TRBV9 and TRBJ2-7, with D perhaps being TRBD1 or TRBD2 (5 bases each). V gave up 0 bases and J gave up 2 bases, with 18 bases separating them. The CDR3 has 17 amino acids. Looked up from germline, CDR1 is SGDLS and CDR2 is YYNGEE. CDR3 in DNA: TGTGCCAGCAGCGTAGGCGATGTCGGGACGCCTACCTACGAGCAGTACTTC. This encodes CASSVGDVGTPTYEQYF.

This clonotype has ten or more counts. V usage is TRBV6-2 or TRBV6-3 and J usage is TRBJ1-1; D call uncertain. Germline loops: CDR1 MNHEY, CDR2 SVGEGT. The V gene lost 2 bases and the J gene lost 1 base, with 5 bases spanning the gap. This CDR3 is built from 13 residues. CDR3 region: CASSYHKNTEAFF. CDR3 coding DNA: TGTGCCAGCAGTTACCACAAGAACACTGAAGCTTTCTTT.

This clonotype was found many times. This chain connects TRBV9 to TRBJ2-7; D gene unclear. CDR1 is SGDLS, CDR2 YYNGEE, per germline. The CDR3 sequence is 14 residues long. V was cut by 4 bases and J by 2 bases, with 13 bases left in between. The CDR3 reads CASSPTSDTYEQYF. The CDR3 coding sequence is TGTGCCAGCAGCCCCACTTCCGATACCTACGAGCAGTACTTC.

This clonotype was seen more than once but under ten times. V gene TRBV9 combines with J gene TRBJ2-3; TRBD2 matches 12 bases. Germline assignment: CDR1 SGDLS and CDR2 YYNGEE. The length of the CDR3 is 18 residues. J was trimmed by 0 bases and V by 4 bases; bases with no gene match: 9. As DNA, the CDR3 is TGTGCCAGCAGCCCCCGACTAGCGGGAGATGGGAGCACAGATACGCAGTATTTT. This sequence encodes CASSPRLAGDGSTDTQYF.

The sample holds a few counts of this clonotype. V usage is TRBV6-4 and J usage is TRBJ2-1; 14 nucleotides line up with TRBD2. V shed 3 bases and J 0 bases; nucleotides not matched to a gene: 4. Germline-derived CDR1 and CDR2 are MRHNA and SNTAGT. The CDR3 extends over 18 amino acids. The CDR3 DNA is TGTGCCAGCAGTGAGACTAGCGGGAGGGCGAGCTCCTACAATGAGCAGTTCTTC. Encoded protein: CASSETSGRASSYNEQFF.

This clonotype was seen at least ten times. V gene TRBV30 combines with J gene TRBJ2-7, with TRBD1 matching 9 bases. The CDR3 runs to 15 residues. V lost 0 bases, J lost 2 bases, and 5 bases stayed unmatched. Looked up from germline, CDR1 is GTSNPN and CDR2 is SVGIG (reference sequence). The CDR3 region is CAWSVLGTGTYEQYF. In nucleotides, the CDR3 is TGTGCCTGGAGTGTACTCGGGACAGGGACCTACGAGCAGTACTTC.

This clonotype was counted at least ten times. The chain links TRBV12-3 or TRBV12-4 to TRBJ1-1; the D is unclear. This CDR3 has 11 amino acids. Trimming shortened V by 7 bases and J by 3 bases, and 6 bases separated the two germline ends. CDR3 in DNA: TGTGCCAGCACTCAATACACTGAAGCTTTCTTT. This codes for CASTQYTEAFF.

This clonotype occurred a few times. The chain has TRBV6-2 or TRBV6-3 and TRBJ2-6, with 8 bases identical to TRBD1. Per the germline V gene, CDR1 is MNHEY and CDR2 is SVGEGT. CDR3 size: 19 residues. The ends lost 5 bases at V and 4 bases at J; junction bases unmatched: 16. The CDR3 loop reads CASSARGQGLDWGANVLTF. In DNA form, the CDR3 reads TGTGCCAGCAGTGCCCGTGGACAGGGTCTTGATTGGGGGGCCAACGTCCTGACTTTC.

The rearrangement links TRBV9 to TRBJ2-5; D may be TRBD1 (6 bases). This CDR3 is built from 14 residues. Trimming removed 0 bases from V and 7 bases from J, with 13 bases in between. The germline V gene encodes CDR1 SGDLS and CDR2 YYNGEE. In DNA form, the CDR3 reads TGTGCCAGCAGCGTAGACCGACAGGATGGGACCCAGTACTTC. This gives the protein CASSVDRQDGTQYF. The whole variable domain, remainder taken from reference TRBV9 and TRBJ2-5, is DSGVTQTPKHLITATGQRVTLRCSPRSGDLSVYWYQQSLDQGLQFLIQYYNGEERAKGNILERFSAQQFPDLHSELNLSSLELGDSALYFCASSVDRQDGTQYFGPGTRLLVL.

The chain joins TRBV7-9 to TRBJ2-7; D possibly corresponds to TRBD1 (6 bases). V was pared by 4 bases and J by 0 bases, with 13 bases between. Germline V lookup: CDR1 SEHNR, CDR2 FQNEAQ (reference sequence). The CDR3 runs 15 residues. The CDR3 protein is CASSSTDSPSYEQYF. The CDR3 nucleotides read TGTGCCAGCAGCTCAACGGACAGTCCCTCCTACGAGCAGTACTTC.